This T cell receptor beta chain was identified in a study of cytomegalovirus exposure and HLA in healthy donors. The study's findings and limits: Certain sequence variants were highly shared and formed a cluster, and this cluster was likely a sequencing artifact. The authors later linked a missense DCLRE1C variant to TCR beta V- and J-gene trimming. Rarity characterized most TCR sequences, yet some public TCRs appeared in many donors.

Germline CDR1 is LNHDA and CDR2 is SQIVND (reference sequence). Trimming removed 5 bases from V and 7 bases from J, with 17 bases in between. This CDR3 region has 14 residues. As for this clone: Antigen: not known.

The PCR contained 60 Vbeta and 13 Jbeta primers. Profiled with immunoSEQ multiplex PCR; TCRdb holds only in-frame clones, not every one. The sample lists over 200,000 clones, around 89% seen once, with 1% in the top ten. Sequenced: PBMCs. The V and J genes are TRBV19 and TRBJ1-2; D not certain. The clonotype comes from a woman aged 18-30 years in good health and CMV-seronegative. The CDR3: CASSSAGPEAGYTF. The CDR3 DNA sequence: TGTGCCAGTAGTTCAGCGGGCCCCGAAGCTGGCTACACCTTC.